These 17 T cell receptor beta chains originate from one sample sequenced in a study of blood T cells in healthy people across ages. With a J-beta primer mix and a sample-barcoded 5' primer, a second PCR ran about 6 to 11 cycles. TCRdb re-called the 5' RACE reads with MiXCR, one entry per CDR3 protein. This table holds approximately 800,000 distinct CDR3 sequences, roughly 25% found once. The sample also formed part of further work on T cells of mothers and their children.

The specimen was blood. The source is a boy under 18 in good health.

There are a few counts of this clonotype. The chain joins TRBV20-1 to TRBJ1-6; D not certain. Germline loops: CDR1 DFQATT, CDR2 SNEGSKA (reference sequence). With 8 bases removed from V and 0 bases from J, the gap between germline ends came to 11 bases. CDR3 length equals 14 residues. The CDR3 coding sequence is TGCAGTACCATTCCAAGCTCCTATAATTCACCCCTCCACTTT. Protein product: CSTIPSSYNSPLHF.

In its sample, this clonotype was seen a few times. The genes are TRBV7-9 and TRBJ1-6; D gene unclear. Germline V lookup: CDR1 SEHNR, CDR2 FQNEAQ (reference sequence). This CDR3 comprises 13 residues. V was shortened by 5 bases and J by 6 bases, with 8 bases between the two germline ends. CDR3 loop: CASSGTANSPLHF. The CDR3 DNA is TGTGCCAGCAGCGGAACAGCTAATTCACCCCTCCACTTT.

The chain links TRBV28 to TRBJ1-1; D not resolved. The CDR3 is made up of 12 amino acids. With 3 bases removed from V and 6 bases from J, the gap between germline ends came to 8 bases. Germline CDR1 and CDR2: MDHEN and SYDVKM. The CDR3 bases are TGTGCCAGCAGTTTCCGTCGGGCTGAAGCTTTCTTT. Translated, it gives CASSFRRAEAFF.

The V call is TRBV6-5, the J call TRBJ2-7; tentative D call: TRBD2 (6 bases). Germline loops: CDR1 MNHEY, CDR2 SVGAGI. V lost 7 bases and J 7 bases, leaving 20 bases between the germline ends. This CDR3 has 14 residues. The CDR3 reads CASTQGGASGEQYF. Written as DNA, the CDR3 is TGTGCCAGCACCCAAGGCGGGGCTTCAGGGGAGCAGTACTTC.

This clonotype has just a few counts. The J gene is TRBJ1-2, the V gene TRBV6-5, with a possible D match to TRBD1 (5 bases). Germline-derived CDR1 and CDR2 are MNHEY and SVGAGI. The CDR3 sequence is 14 residues long. V lost 7 bases and J 6 bases, leaving 18 bases between the germline ends. CDR3 sequence (DNA): TGTGCCAGCACCCTTCGCACGGGGGTCGATGGCTACACCTTC. The encoded protein is CASTLRTGVDGYTF.

V is TRBV11-2 and J is TRBJ2-7; D possibly corresponds to TRBD2 (6 bases). The end of the DNA aligns better with TRBJ2-1, so the J call may be wrong. The CDR3 runs 15 residues. Germline-derived CDR1 and CDR2 are SGHAT and FQNNGV. The CDR3 is CASSPGTLIYNEQFF. In nucleotides, the CDR3 is TGTGCCAGCAGCCCCGGGACTTTGATTTACAATGAGCAGTTCTTC.

The chain recombines TRBV5-1 with TRBJ1-1, with D tentatively TRBD1 (5 bases). Trimming removed 3 bases from V and 10 bases from J, with 22 bases in between. The V gene's germline CDR1 is SGHRS and CDR2 YFSETQ. CDR3 size: 15 residues. The CDR3 DNA follows: TGCGCCAGCAGCTCCCGCGTGGGGGGGGGTATAGGAGCTTTCTTT. Translating it yields CASSSRVGGGIGAFF.

V usage is TRBV7-9 and J usage is TRBJ2-5; 10 bases align to TRBD1. The DNA matches TRBJ2-7 better at its end, which makes the J call doubtful. The CDR3 runs to 16 residues. Looked up from germline, CDR1 is SEHNR and CDR2 is FQNEAQ (reference sequence). CDR3 nucleotides: TGTGCCAGCAGCTTAGAGGGGACAGGGGTGCTCTACGAGCAGTACTTC. Protein: CASSLEGTGVLYEQYF.

The chain employs TRBV20-1 and TRBJ2-7, with 7 bases that match TRBD1. V was pared by 6 bases and J by 0 bases, with 8 bases of the junction left unmatched. This CDR3 has 14 residues. Per the germline V gene, CDR1 is DFQATT and CDR2 is SNEGSKA (reference sequence). For the CDR3, the DNA is TGCAGTGCGCGACGCGGACAGGACTCCTACGAGCAGTACTTC. Its protein product is CSARRGQDSYEQYF.

Only a few counts were recorded for this clonotype. The J gene is TRBJ2-1, the V gene TRBV24-1, with 9 bases fitting TRBD1. J lost 8 bases, V lost 7 bases, and 2 bases had no gene match. The CDR3 has 12 amino acids. Germline CDR1 KGHDR, CDR2 SFDVKD. CDR3 residues: CATRGTGHEQFF. The CDR3 DNA reads TGTGCCACCAGGGGGACAGGGCATGAGCAGTTCTTC.

The table lists this clonotype with a few counts. The chain links TRBV7-9 to TRBJ2-7, with no clear D. V was clipped by 4 bases and J by 1 base, with 8 bases between them. CDR3 length: 13 residues. The germline V gene encodes CDR1 SEHNR and CDR2 FQNEAQ (reference sequence). The CDR3 DNA sequence: TGTGCCAGCAGCTGGGTCGGGTCCTACGAGCAGTACTTC. It translates to CASSWVGSYEQYF.

This clonotype was seen a few times. The chain employs TRBV18 and TRBJ2-3; D is uncertain. Germline lookup yields CDR1 KGHSH and CDR2 LQKENI. With 3 bases removed from V and 3 bases from J, the gap between germline ends came to 16 bases. The CDR3 has 16 amino acids. CDR3 bases: TGTGCCAGCTCACCGATCCGGCTGGGAAGGACAGATACGCAGTATTTT. This codes for CASSPIRLGRTDTQYF.

This chain links TRBV6-6 with TRBJ2-5; D is ambiguous. Trimming took off 4 bases at V and 1 base at J, with 10 bases between the two ends. Germline V gene data show CDR1 as MNHNY and CDR2 as SVGAGI (reference sequence). CDR3 length: 14 amino acids. The CDR3 is CASSWSGFQETQYF. Here the CDR3 DNA reads TGTGCCAGCAGTTGGTCAGGATTCCAAGAGACCCAGTACTTC.

This clonotype was detected only a few times. CDR3 DNA sequence: TGTGCCAGCTGGGGGGCGGGCTCGGATGAGCAGTTCTTC. Translating gives CASWGAGSDEQFF. The chain joins TRBV12-3 or TRBV12-4 to TRBJ2-1; D is perhaps TRBD1 or TRBD2 (6 bases each). The CDR3 runs 13 residues. The V and J ends lost 8 bases and 8 bases respectively, with 16 bases between them.

The sample holds a few counts of this clonotype. The V and J genes are TRBV20-1 and TRBJ2-7; TRBD2 might be the D (7 bases). This CDR3 is built from 14 residues. In germline, CDR1 is DFQATT, CDR2 SNEGSKA (reference sequence). The ends were cut back, 7 bases at V and 3 bases at J, with 19 bases in the middle. CDR3 bases: TGCAGTGTCGGTGGGGGCGGGGGCATCTACGAGCAGTACTTC. Its protein is CSVGGGGGIYEQYF.

This sequence joins TRBV9 and TRBJ1-1; 8 bases match TRBD1. V was pared by 4 bases and J by 10 bases, with 9 bases of the junction left unmatched. This CDR3 has 13 amino acids. CDR1 SGDLS and CDR2 YYNGEE come from the germline V gene. The DNA for the CDR3 is TGTGCCAGCAGCCCCCGTGACAGGGGCGTAGCTTTCTTT. This gives the protein CASSPRDRGVAFF.

The V gene is TRBV6-1, the J gene TRBJ2-1; 15 nucleotides line up with TRBD2. The CDR3 sequence is 16 residues long. In germline, CDR1 is MNHNS, CDR2 SASEGT. The V gene end was trimmed by 5 bases and the J gene end by 7 bases; junction bases not matched to a gene: 6. Here the CDR3 DNA reads TGTGCCAGCAGTCCGGGGACTAGCGGGGGGAGGAATGAGCAGTTCTTC. It is translated as CASSPGTSGGRNEQFF.